This TCR beta chain was captured in a study of cytomegalovirus exposure and HLA in healthy donors. The PCR employed 60 Vbeta primers together with 13 Jbeta primers. Sequencing was performed with immunoSEQ multiplex PCR; in TCRdb, only in-frame clones are kept and a portion is missing. The sample yields 200,000 to 250,000 clones, around 80% seen once. Everyone who donated was a healthy bone marrow donor. This CDR3 spans 15 amino acids. The ends lost 1 base at V and 2 bases at J; junction bases unmatched: 5. CDR1 KGHSH and CDR2 LQKENI come from the germline V gene. Sample: PBMCs. The TCR comes from a woman aged 55-75 years in good health and CMV-seropositive. The gene calls are TRBV18 and TRBJ2-7; 7 bases match TRBD1. In nucleotides, the CDR3 is TGTGCCAGCTCACCACAACGGGACAGTGCCTACGAGCAGTACTTC. Translated, it gives CASSPQRDSAYEQYF.